The present T cell receptor (beta chain) was sequenced within a study of T-cell reconstitution after alpha-beta-depleted transplantation in children. Whole-study findings and limits: Several hundred expanded graft clones reportedly were the source of alpha-beta T cells about two months after transplant. Several patients had high TCRbeta diversity at day 60; it came from surviving recipient T cells and thymic progenitors. T cells produced anew were the main source of T-cell counts and diversity one year after transplant.

The ends lost 3 bases at V and 1 base at J; junction bases unmatched: 6. The CDR3 has 16 residues. CDR1 and CDR2 (germline): SGHAT, FQNNGV. Comments on this clonotype: The antigen remains undetermined.

Using unique molecular identifiers, the investigators prepared the TCRbeta library. TCRdb itself ran the PCR reads through MiXCR, one entry per CDR3 protein. This sample carries around 580,000 distinct CDR3 sequences, around 23% of them seen once, and the ten largest clones take 14%. This TCR was recovered from a boy under two years old who had a stem cell transplant for acute myeloid leukemia, so the T cells may come from the graft donor. The genes are TRBV11-2 and TRBJ1-1; TRBD1 matches at 9 bases. The sample in question was PBMCs, mostly from graft donor cells, obtained 360 days after TCRalphabeta/CD19-depleted stem cell transplant. CDR3 loop: CASSFWDRVENTEAFF. The CDR3 nucleotides read TGTGCCAGCAGCTTCTGGGACAGGGTGGAGAACACTGAAGCTTTCTTT.